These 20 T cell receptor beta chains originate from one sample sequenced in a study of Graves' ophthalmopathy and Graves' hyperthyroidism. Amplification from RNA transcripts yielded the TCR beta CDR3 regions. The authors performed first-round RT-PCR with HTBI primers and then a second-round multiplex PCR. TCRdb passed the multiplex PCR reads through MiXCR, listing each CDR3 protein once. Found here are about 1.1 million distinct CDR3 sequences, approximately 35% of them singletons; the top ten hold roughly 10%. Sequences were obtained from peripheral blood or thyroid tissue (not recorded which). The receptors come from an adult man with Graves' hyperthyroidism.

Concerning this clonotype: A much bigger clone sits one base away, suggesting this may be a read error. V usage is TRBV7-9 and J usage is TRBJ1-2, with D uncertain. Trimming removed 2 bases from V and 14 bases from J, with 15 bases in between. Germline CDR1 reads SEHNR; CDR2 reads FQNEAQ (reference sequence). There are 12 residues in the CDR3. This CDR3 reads CASSLLAGLWTF. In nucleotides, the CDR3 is TGTGCCAGCAGCTTATTGGCCGGGTTGTGGACCTTC.

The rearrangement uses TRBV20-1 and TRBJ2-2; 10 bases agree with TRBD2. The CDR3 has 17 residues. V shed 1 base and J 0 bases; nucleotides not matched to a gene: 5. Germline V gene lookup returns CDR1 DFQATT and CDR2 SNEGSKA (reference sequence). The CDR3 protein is CSARGASGGANTGELFF. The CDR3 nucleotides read TGCAGTGCTAGAGGTGCTAGCGGGGGCGCGAACACCGGGGAGCTGTTTTTT.

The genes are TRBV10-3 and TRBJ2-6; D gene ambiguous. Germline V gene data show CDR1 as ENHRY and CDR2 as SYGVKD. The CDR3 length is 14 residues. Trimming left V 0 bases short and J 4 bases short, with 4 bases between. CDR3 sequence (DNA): TGTGCCATCAGTGAGTCGGGGGGGGCCAACGTCCTGACTTTC. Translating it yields CAISESGGANVLTF.

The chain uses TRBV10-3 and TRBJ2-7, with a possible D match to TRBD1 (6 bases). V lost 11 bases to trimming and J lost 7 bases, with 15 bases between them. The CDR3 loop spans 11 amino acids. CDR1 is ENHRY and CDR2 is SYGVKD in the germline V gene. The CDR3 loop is CAPIVQGEQYF. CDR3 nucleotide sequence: TGTGCCCCCATCGTCCAGGGGGAGCAGTACTTC.

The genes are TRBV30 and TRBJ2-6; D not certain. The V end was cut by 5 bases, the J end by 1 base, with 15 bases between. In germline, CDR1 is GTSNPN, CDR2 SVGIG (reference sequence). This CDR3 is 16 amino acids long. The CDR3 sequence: CAWVGTDPSGANVLTF. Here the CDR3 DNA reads TGTGCCTGGGTGGGCACAGATCCTTCTGGGGCCAACGTCCTGACTTTC. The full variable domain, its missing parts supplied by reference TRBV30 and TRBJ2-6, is SQTIHQWPATLVQPVGSPLSLECTVEGTSNPNLYWYRQAAGRGLQLLFYSVGIGQISSEVPQNLSASRPQDRQFILSSKKLLLSDSGFYLCAWVGTDPSGANVLTFGAGSRLTVL.

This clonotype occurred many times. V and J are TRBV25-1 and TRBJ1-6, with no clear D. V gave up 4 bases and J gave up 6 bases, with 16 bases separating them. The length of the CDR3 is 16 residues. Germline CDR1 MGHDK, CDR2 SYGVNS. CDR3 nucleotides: TGTGCCAGCAGTGGAGGGAACCTGGCCGGTAATTCACCCCTCCACTTT. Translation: CASSGGNLAGNSPLHF. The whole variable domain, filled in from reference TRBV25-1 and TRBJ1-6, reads EADIYQTPRYLVIGTGKKITLECSQTMGHDKMYWYQQDPGMELHLIHYSYGVNSTEKGDLSSESTVSRIRTEHFPLTLESARPSHTSQYLCASSGGNLAGNSPLHFGNGTRLTVT.

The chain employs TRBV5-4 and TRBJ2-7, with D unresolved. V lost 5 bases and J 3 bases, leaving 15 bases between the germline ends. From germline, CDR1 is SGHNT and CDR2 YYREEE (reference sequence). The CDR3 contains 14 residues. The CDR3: CASSYSESNYEQYF. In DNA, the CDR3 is TGTGCCAGCAGTTACTCGGAAAGCAACTACGAGCAGTACTTC.

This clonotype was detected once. The CDR3 DNA is TGTGCCAGCAGTTCCACCGGACATGGGTCCTACGAGCAGTACTTC. This encodes CASSSTGHGSYEQYF. The chain recombines TRBV12-3 or TRBV12-4 with TRBJ2-7, with D possibly matching TRBD1 (5 bases). The germline V and J ends were trimmed by 4 bases and 1 base, with 14 bases remaining between them. This CDR3 region has 15 residues.

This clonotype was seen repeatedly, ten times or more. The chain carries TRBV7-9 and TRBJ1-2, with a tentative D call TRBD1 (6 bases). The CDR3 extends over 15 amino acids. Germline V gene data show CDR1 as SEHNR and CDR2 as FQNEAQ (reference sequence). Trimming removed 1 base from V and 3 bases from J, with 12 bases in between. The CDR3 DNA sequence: TGTGCCAGCAGCTTAGATTGGACAGAGCACTATGGCTACACCTTC. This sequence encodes CASSLDWTEHYGYTF.

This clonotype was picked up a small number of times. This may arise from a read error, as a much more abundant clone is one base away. The CDR3: CASSLDRMNTKAFF. The CDR3 region has the DNA TGTGCCAGCAGCTTAGATAGGATGAACACTAAAGCTTTCTTT. The chain uses TRBV7-6 and TRBJ1-1; D is ambiguous. This CDR3 is 14 amino acids long. CDR1 is SGHVS, CDR2 FNYEAQ, per germline.

CDR3 nucleotide sequence: TGCAGTGCTCATCTTAGCGGGACAGGCACCTACGAGCAGTACTTC. Translated, it gives CSAHLSGTGTYEQYF. The gene calls are TRBV20-1 and TRBJ2-7; D may correspond to TRBD1 or TRBD2 (8 bases each). Germline assignment: CDR1 DFQATT and CDR2 SNEGSKA (reference sequence). The length of the CDR3 is 15 residues. The ends were cut back, 5 bases at V and 2 bases at J, with 19 bases in the middle.

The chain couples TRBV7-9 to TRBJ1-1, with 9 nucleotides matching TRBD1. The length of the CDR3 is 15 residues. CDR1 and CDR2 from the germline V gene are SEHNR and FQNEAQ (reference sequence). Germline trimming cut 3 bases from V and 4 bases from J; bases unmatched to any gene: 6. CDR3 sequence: CASSLRDRAGTEAFF. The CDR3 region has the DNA TGTGCCAGCAGCTTGAGGGACAGGGCGGGCACTGAAGCTTTCTTT.

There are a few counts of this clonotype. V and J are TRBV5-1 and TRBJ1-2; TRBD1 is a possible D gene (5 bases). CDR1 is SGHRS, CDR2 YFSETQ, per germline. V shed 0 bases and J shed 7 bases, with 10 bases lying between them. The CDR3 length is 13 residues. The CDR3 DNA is TGCGCCAGCAGCTTGGATGGCCAGGGTGGCTACACCTTC. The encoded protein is CASSLDGQGGYTF.

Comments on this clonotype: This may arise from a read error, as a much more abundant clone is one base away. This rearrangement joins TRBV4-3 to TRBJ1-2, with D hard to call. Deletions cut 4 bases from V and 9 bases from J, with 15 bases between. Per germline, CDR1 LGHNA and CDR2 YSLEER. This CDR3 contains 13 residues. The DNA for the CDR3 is TGCGCCAGCAGCCGCGCGGACTATAATTGCTACACCTTC. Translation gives CASSRADYNCYTF.

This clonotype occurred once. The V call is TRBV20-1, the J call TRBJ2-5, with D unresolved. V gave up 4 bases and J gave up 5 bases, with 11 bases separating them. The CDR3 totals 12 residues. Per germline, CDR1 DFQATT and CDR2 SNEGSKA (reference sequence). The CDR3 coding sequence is TGCAGTGCTACGTATGAGAGGGAGACCCAGTACTTC. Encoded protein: CSATYERETQYF.

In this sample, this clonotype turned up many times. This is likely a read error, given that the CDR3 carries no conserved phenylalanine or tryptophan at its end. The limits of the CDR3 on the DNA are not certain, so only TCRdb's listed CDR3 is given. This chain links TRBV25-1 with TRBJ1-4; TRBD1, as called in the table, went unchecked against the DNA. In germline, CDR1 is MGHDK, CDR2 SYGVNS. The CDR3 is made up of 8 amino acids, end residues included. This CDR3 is CASSEDRG.

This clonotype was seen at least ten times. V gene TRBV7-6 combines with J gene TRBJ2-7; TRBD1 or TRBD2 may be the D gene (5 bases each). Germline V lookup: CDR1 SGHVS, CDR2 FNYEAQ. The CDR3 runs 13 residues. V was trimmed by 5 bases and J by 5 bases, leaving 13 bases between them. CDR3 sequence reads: CASSPQRGDEQYF. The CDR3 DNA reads TGTGCCAGCAGCCCCCAACGGGGCGACGAGCAGTACTTC. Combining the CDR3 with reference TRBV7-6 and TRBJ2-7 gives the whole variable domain GAGVSQSPRYKVTKRGQDVALRCDPISGHVSLYWYRQALGQGPEFLTYFNYEAQQDKSGLPNDRFSAERPEGSISTLTIQRTEQRDSAMYRCASSPQRGDEQYFGPGTRLTVT.

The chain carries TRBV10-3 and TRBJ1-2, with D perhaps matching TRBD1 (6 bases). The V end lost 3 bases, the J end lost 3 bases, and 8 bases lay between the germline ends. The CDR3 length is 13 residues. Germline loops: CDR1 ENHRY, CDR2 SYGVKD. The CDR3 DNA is TGTGCCATCAGTGACCCAGGGGACTATGGCTACACCTTC. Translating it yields CAISDPGDYGYTF.

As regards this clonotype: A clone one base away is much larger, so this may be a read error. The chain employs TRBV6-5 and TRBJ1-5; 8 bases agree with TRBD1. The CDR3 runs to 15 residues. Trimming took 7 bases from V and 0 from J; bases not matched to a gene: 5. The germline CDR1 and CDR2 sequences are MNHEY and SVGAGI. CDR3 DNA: TGTGCCAGCAAGAGAACAGGGGGTAGCAATCAGCCCCAGCATTTT. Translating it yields CASKRTGGSNQPQHF.

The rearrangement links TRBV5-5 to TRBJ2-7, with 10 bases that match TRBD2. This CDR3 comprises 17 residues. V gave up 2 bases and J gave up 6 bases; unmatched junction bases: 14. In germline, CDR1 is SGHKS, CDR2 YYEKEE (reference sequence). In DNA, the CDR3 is TGTGCCAGCAGCTTTTCGACCATAGCGGGGGGCTTGGGCGAGCAGTACTTC. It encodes CASSFSTIAGGLGEQYF.